Each of the 26 T cell receptor beta chains below was sequenced from the same sample in a study of cytomegalovirus exposure and HLA in healthy donors. Here immunoSEQ multiplex PCR was the method, and the copy in TCRdb shows in-frame clones only, minus some. The sample comprises approximately 120,000 clones, approximately 91% of which are singletons, and about 2.1% rests with the top ten. Source material: PBMCs. The receptors shown here come from a woman aged 18-29 years in good health and CMV-seronegative.

DNA of the CDR3: TGCGCCAGCAGCTTAGGCCGGAGGCATTTT. Translation gives CASSLGRRHF. The chain has TRBV5-1 and TRBJ1-5; D is unresolved. Germline values: CDR1 SGHRS, CDR2 YFSETQ. The CDR3 is made up of 10 amino acids. V gave up 2 bases and J gave up 15 bases, with 9 bases separating them.

The chain combines TRBV19 with TRBJ2-5; 9 bases are a match to TRBD1. Germline loops: CDR1 LNHDA, CDR2 SQIVND (reference sequence). The CDR3 extends over 16 amino acids. V dropped 1 base and J dropped 0; count of bases not matched to a gene: 3. CDR3 DNA sequence: TGTGCCAGTAGTATAGGACAGGGGGTGAACCAAGAGACCCAGTACTTC. This sequence encodes CASSIGQGVNQETQYF.

This sequence joins TRBV27 and TRBJ2-5; D is ambiguous. Germline V gene data show CDR1 as MNHEY and CDR2 as SMNVEV (reference sequence). The CDR3 has 14 residues. V shed 6 bases and J shed 3 bases, with 14 bases lying between them. CDR3 coding DNA: TGTGCCAGCAGGTTGTGGGCAGTCGAAGAGACCCAGTACTTC. This codes for CASRLWAVEETQYF.

The genes are TRBV28 and TRBJ2-1; 9 bases match TRBD2. Per germline, CDR1 MDHEN and CDR2 SYDVKM. Trimming removed 0 bases from V and 5 bases from J; junction bases left unmatched: 5. The CDR3 totals 16 residues. This CDR3 reads CASSLWAGGWNNEQFF. CDR3 DNA sequence: TGTGCCAGCAGTTTATGGGCGGGAGGGTGGAACAATGAGCAGTTCTTC.

This sequence joins TRBV7-8 and TRBJ2-7, with D hard to call. Trimming removed 3 bases at V and 3 bases at J, with 12 bases between. Per germline, CDR1 SGHVS and CDR2 FQNEAQ. CDR3 length: 14 residues. This CDR3 is CASSFPQSHYEQYF. As DNA, the CDR3 is TGTGCCAGCAGCTTTCCCCAGTCCCACTACGAGCAGTACTTC.

The chain combines TRBV28 with TRBJ1-6; tentative D call: TRBD1 (5 bases). V was clipped by 11 bases and J by 7 bases, with 18 bases between them. The CDR3 totals 14 residues. Germline CDR1 is MDHEN and CDR2 is SYDVKM. The CDR3 loop reads CAGVGRRANSPLHF. The CDR3 bases are TGTGCCGGCGTAGGGCGCAGGGCGAATTCACCCCTCCACTTT.

V gene TRBV7-9 combines with J gene TRBJ2-7; TRBD2 is a possible D gene (6 bases). Germline CDR1 SEHNR, CDR2 FQNEAQ (reference sequence). Trimming cost V 5 bases and J 6 bases, with 14 bases left between them. CDR3 size: 13 residues. The CDR3 protein is CASSHRLVSEQYF. The CDR3 DNA is TGTGCCAGCAGCCATCGACTAGTTAGCGAGCAGTACTTC. Based on the CDR3 plus reference TRBV7-9 and TRBJ2-7, the full variable domain is DTGVSQNPRHKITKRGQNVTFRCDPISEHNRLYWYRQTLGQGPEFLTYFQNEAQLEKSRLLSDRFSAERPKGSFSTLEIQRTEQGDSAMYLCASSHRLVSEQYFGPGTRLTVT.

This chain joins TRBV19 and TRBJ1-6; 10 nucleotides agree with TRBD1. The germline V gene has CDR1 LNHDA and CDR2 SQIVND (reference sequence). The J segment lost 2 bases and the V segment lost 6 bases, leaving 4 bases of the junction unmatched. This CDR3 comprises 16 residues. CDR3 residues: CASSPTGGTYNSPLHF. Written as DNA, the CDR3 is TGTGCCAGTAGCCCGACAGGGGGCACCTATAATTCACCCCTCCACTTT. The whole variable domain, filled in from reference TRBV19 and TRBJ1-6, reads DGGITQSPKYLFRKEGQNVTLSCEQNLNHDAMYWYRQDPGQGLRLIYYSQIVNDFQKGDIAEGYSVSREKKESFPLTVTSAQKNPTAFYLCASSPTGGTYNSPLHFGNGTRLTVT.

The chain employs TRBV5-6 and TRBJ1-4; D is unresolved. The CDR3 runs 14 residues. Germline CDR1 SGHDT, CDR2 YYEEEE. Trimming stripped 8 bases from V and 0 bases from J, with 11 bases between. CDR3 bases: TGTGCCAGTTCCCAACTCCCAACTAATGAAAAACTGTTTTTT. Its translation is CASSQLPTNEKLFF.

V usage is TRBV7-9 and J usage is TRBJ1-5, with D tentatively TRBD1 (5 bases). CDR3 size: 13 residues. The V and J ends lost 5 bases and 7 bases respectively, with 12 bases between them. Germline CDR1 SEHNR, CDR2 FQNEAQ (reference sequence). The CDR3 coding sequence is TGTGCCAGCAGCGCCGGGGGGACGCAGCCCCAGCATTTT. Its protein product is CASSAGGTQPQHF.

The chain combines TRBV6-4 with TRBJ2-1; 12 positions agree with TRBD2. V dropped 0 bases and J dropped 6; count of bases not matched to a gene: 0. This CDR3 contains 15 residues. The germline V gene has CDR1 MRHNA and CDR2 SNTAGT. This CDR3 is CASSDSTSGSNEQFF. For the CDR3, the DNA is TGTGCCAGCAGTGACTCGACTAGCGGGAGCAATGAGCAGTTCTTC.

The chain combines TRBV27 with TRBJ2-1; TRBD2 agrees at 9 bases. Unmatched junction bases numbered 12, after V lost 3 bases and J lost 9 bases. The germline gives CDR1 MNHEY, CDR2 SMNVEV (reference sequence). This CDR3 contains 16 residues. The chain's CDR3 is CASSFSFSGRKREQFF. CDR3 sequence (DNA): TGTGCCAGCAGTTTTTCGTTTAGCGGGAGAAAACGTGAGCAGTTCTTC.

The chain joins TRBV2 to TRBJ2-1; 10 nucleotides align to TRBD2. V was clipped by 4 bases and J by 2 bases; unmatched bases: 2. Germline CDR1 is SNHLY and CDR2 is FYNNEI. The CDR3 runs to 15 residues. In DNA form, the CDR3 reads TGTGCCAGCAGTGCAGCGGGAGGGCCCTACAATGAGCAGTTCTTC. Its protein product is CASSAAGGPYNEQFF.

CDR3 residues: CASSLGFGEETQYF. The DNA of the CDR3 is TGTGCCAGCAGCTTAGGATTCGGAGAAGAGACCCAGTACTTC. This chain links TRBV7-2 with TRBJ2-5, with D uncertain. CDR1 and CDR2 (germline): SGHTA, FQGNSA. V lost 1 base to trimming and J lost 3 bases, with 9 bases between them. This CDR3 is 14 amino acids long.

This chain connects TRBV27 to TRBJ1-2, with 9 bases identical to TRBD1. The CDR3 has 16 residues. With 5 bases clipped from V and 4 bases from J, the junction kept 11 bases outside the gene matches. Per germline, CDR1 MNHEY and CDR2 SMNVEV (reference sequence). The CDR3 spells CASSQTGGLRTYGYTF. The DNA for the CDR3 is TGTGCCAGCAGTCAAACAGGGGGCTTAAGGACCTATGGCTACACCTTC.

This clone has more than one count but fewer than ten. The chain is built from TRBV30 and TRBJ2-7, with a tentative D call TRBD1 (6 bases). With 2 bases removed from V and 2 bases from J, the gap between germline ends came to 10 bases. CDR1 is GTSNPN, CDR2 SVGIG, per germline (reference sequence). The CDR3 contains 13 residues. The CDR3 nucleotides are TGTGCCTGGAGTAAGGACAGCACCTACGAGCAGTACTTC. It is translated as CAWSKDSTYEQYF.

The chain has TRBV6-1 and TRBJ1-3; D is undetermined. The CDR3 spans 14 residues. V lost 1 base and J lost 0, with 4 bases in between. CDR1 is MNHNS and CDR2 is SASEGT in the germline V gene. CDR3 sequence (DNA): TGTGCCAGCAGTGAAGGACTCTCTGGAAACACCATATATTTT. It translates to CASSEGLSGNTIYF.

V gene TRBV7-3 combines with J gene TRBJ2-1; 8 nucleotides match TRBD2. Unmatched junction bases numbered 7, after V lost 0 bases and J lost 12 bases. Per the germline V gene, CDR1 is SGHTA and CDR2 is FQGTGA. The CDR3 length is 14 residues. The CDR3 here is CASSLTNGRAMQFF. As DNA, the CDR3 is TGTGCCAGCAGCTTAACCAACGGGAGGGCTATGCAGTTCTTC.

This chain connects TRBV7-6 to TRBJ2-1; 8 bases are shared with TRBD2. There are 17 residues in the CDR3. J lost 4 bases, V lost 5 bases, and 13 bases had no gene match. The germline V gene encodes CDR1 SGHVS and CDR2 FNYEAQ. The CDR3 sequence: CASSPRYRIAGYNEQFF. The CDR3 nucleotides read TGTGCCAGCAGCCCTCGGTACCGAATAGCGGGGTACAATGAGCAGTTCTTC.

This clone was recorded once. The rearrangement uses TRBV15 and TRBJ1-4; D ambiguous. Germline V gene sequence: CDR1 LNHNV, CDR2 YYDKDF (reference sequence). V was shortened by 1 base and J by 0 bases, with 6 bases between the two germline ends. The CDR3 spans 15 residues. The CDR3 is CATSRGEATNEKLFF. CDR3 bases: TGTGCCACCAGCAGAGGGGAGGCAACTAATGAAAAACTGTTTTTT.

This clone is a singleton in its sample. The V gene is TRBV19, the J gene TRBJ1-1; D not resolved. The CDR3 sequence is 12 residues long. V lost 3 bases and J 8 bases, leaving 10 bases between the germline ends. Germline V lookup: CDR1 LNHDA, CDR2 SQIVND (reference sequence). The CDR3 here is CASSMGSTEAFF. CDR3 DNA sequence: TGTGCCAGTAGTATGGGGAGTACGGAAGCTTTCTTT.

V usage is TRBV7-2 and J usage is TRBJ1-3, with D possibly matching TRBD1 (6 bases). CDR1 and CDR2 from the germline V gene are SGHTA and FQGNSA. The ends were cut back, 3 bases at V and 3 bases at J, with 12 bases in the middle. The CDR3 is made up of 15 amino acids. As DNA, the CDR3 is TGTGCCAGCAGCTTTTCCCCGGGACATGGAAACACCATATATTTT. It specifies CASSFSPGHGNTIYF. The full variable domain, its missing parts supplied by reference TRBV7-2 and TRBJ1-3, is GAGVSQSPSNKVTEKGKDVELRCDPISGHTALYWYRQSLGQGLEFLIYFQGNSAPDKSGLPSDRFSAERTGGSVSTLTIQRTQQEDSAVYLCASSFSPGHGNTIYFGEGSWLTVV.

This clone has just one count. This chain uses TRBV9 with TRBJ1-3; D might be TRBD1 (5 bases). The germline V gene encodes CDR1 SGDLS and CDR2 YYNGEE. The CDR3 is 15 residues long. The V end lost 2 bases, the J end lost 0 bases, and 9 bases lay between the germline ends. The CDR3 DNA follows: TGTGCCAGCAGCGTGCGGGGCAACTCTGGAAACACCATATATTTT. Translated: CASSVRGNSGNTIYF.

V gene TRBV4-3 combines with J gene TRBJ2-4; 8 bases fit TRBD1. Germline CDR1 reads LGHNA; CDR2 reads YSLEER. The CDR3 has 13 amino acids. The V and J ends lost 1 base and 7 bases, in that order; junction bases with no gene match: 0. Here the CDR3 DNA reads TGCGCCAGCAGCCAAGGGACAGGGAACATTCAGTACTTC. It translates to CASSQGTGNIQYF.

V and J are TRBV6-6 and TRBJ2-2; TRBD1 matches at 8 bases. There are 15 residues in the CDR3. Trimming at V came to 8 bases and at J to 3 bases, leaving 8 bases not matched to a gene. CDR1 and CDR2 from the germline V gene are MNHNY and SVGAGI (reference sequence). The CDR3 protein is CASLPGGGDTGELFF. CDR3 sequence (DNA): TGTGCCAGCTTGCCAGGGGGCGGGGACACCGGGGAGCTGTTTTTT.

The V call is TRBV9, the J call TRBJ1-3, with no clear D. The CDR3 has 17 residues. The V gene's germline CDR1 is SGDLS and CDR2 YYNGEE. Trimming left V 3 bases short and J 0 bases short, with 16 bases between. CDR3 bases: TGTGCCAGCAGCGCGACCGGCGGCCTTTTCTCTGGAAACACCATATATTTT. Translating gives CASSATGGLFSGNTIYF.